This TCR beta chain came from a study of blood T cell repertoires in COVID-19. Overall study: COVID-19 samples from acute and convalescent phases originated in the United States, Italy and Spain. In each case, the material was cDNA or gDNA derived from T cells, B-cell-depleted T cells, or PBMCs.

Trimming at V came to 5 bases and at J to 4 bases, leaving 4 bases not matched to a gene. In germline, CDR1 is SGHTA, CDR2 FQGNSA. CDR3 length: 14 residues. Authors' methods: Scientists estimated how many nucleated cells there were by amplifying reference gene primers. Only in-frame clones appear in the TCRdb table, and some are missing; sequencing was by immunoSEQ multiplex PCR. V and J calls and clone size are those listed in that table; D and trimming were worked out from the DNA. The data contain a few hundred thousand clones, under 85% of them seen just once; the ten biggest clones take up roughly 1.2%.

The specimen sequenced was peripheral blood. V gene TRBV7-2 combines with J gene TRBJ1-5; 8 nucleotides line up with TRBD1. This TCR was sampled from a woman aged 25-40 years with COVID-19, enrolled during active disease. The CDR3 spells CASSVRQGNQPQHF. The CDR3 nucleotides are TGTGCCAGCAGCGTACGACAGGGGAATCAGCCCCAGCATTTT. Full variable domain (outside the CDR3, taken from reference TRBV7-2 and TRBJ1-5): GAGVSQSPSNKVTEKGKDVELRCDPISGHTALYWYRQSLGQGLEFLIYFQGNSAPDKSGLPSDRFSAERTGGSVSTLTIQRTQQEDSAVYLCASSVRQGNQPQHFGDGTRLSIL.